Below, 3 T cell receptor beta chains from the same sample are listed, as sequenced in a study of low-dose radiotherapy and immunotherapy resistance in tumors (dated by TCRdb to between 2021 and 2024). According to the study, the label for this sample's time point signals: before trial treatment. Sequenced using an Illumina MiniSeq. First-strand cDNA was synthesized with Superscript III and a set of TRAV- and TRBV-specific primers, covering both TCRalpha and TCRbeta chains. TCRs were amplified with Phusion for 20 PCR cycles, with a constant-region primer paired with the adapter attached to the V primers. TCRdb reprocessing: public reads trimmed at Q25 with fastp, clones called with MiXCR, in-frame beta chains kept. Rows matching on CDR3 protein sequence are summarized as one entry with the most common DNA and genes. The sample table shows tens of thousands of distinct CDR3 sequences, and roughly a tenth are seen once. The ten largest make up 0.95% to 1.3% of the sample.

The sample consisted of PBMCs, taken before treatment. Receptor source: a male donor with prostate cancer.

This clonotype was recorded many times. The chain joins TRBV7-9 to TRBJ2-2; no clear D. In germline, CDR1 is SEHNR, CDR2 FQNEAQ (reference sequence). Trimming shortened V by 0 bases and J by 4 bases, and 9 bases separated the two germline ends. CDR3 length: 15 amino acids. Written as DNA, the CDR3 is TGTGCCAGCAGCTTAGCATCTTACAGCACCGGGGAGCTGTTTTTT. Residues: CASSLASYSTGELFF.

This clonotype was seen at least ten times. The V gene is TRBV14, the J gene TRBJ2-1; 10 bases are a match to TRBD2. The CDR3 covers 15 residues. CDR1 is SGHDN, CDR2 FVKESK, per germline. V shed 4 bases and J 7 bases; nucleotides not matched to a gene: 7. Here the CDR3 reads CASSPRVLAGNEQFF. In DNA, the CDR3 is TGTGCCAGCAGCCCCCGGGTACTAGCGGGAAATGAGCAGTTCTTC.

This clonotype has a count of ten or more. The rearrangement uses TRBV20-1 and TRBJ2-3, with 9 positions matching TRBD1. CDR3 length: 12 amino acids. Germline CDR1 is DFQATT and CDR2 is SNEGSKA (reference sequence). Here the CDR3 reads CSTGGPTDTQYF. Written as DNA, the CDR3 is TGCAGCACAGGGGGCCCCACAGATACGCAGTATTTT.